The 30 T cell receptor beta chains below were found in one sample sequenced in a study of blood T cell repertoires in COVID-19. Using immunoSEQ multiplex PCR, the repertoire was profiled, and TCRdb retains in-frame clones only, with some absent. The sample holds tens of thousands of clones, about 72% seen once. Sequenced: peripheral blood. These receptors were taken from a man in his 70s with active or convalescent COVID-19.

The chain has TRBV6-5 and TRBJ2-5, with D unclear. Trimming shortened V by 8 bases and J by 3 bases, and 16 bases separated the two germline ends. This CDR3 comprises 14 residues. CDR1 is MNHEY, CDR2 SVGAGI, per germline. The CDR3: CASLRSNKKETQYF. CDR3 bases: TGTGCCAGCTTGCGGTCGAACAAAAAAGAGACCCAGTACTTC.

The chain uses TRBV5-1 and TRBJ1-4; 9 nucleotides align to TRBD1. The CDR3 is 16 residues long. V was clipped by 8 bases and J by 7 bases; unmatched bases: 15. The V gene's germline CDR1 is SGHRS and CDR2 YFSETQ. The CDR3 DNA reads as TGCGCCAGACCGGGACAGGGAATCTGTAGAATTGAAAAACTGTTTTTT. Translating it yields CARPGQGICRIEKLFF.

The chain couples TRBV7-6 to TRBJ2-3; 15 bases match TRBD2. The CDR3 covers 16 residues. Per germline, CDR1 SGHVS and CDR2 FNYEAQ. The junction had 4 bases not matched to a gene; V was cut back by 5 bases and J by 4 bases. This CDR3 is CASSLRTSGGADTQYF. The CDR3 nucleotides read TGTGCCAGCAGCCTCCGGACTAGCGGGGGGGCAGATACGCAGTATTTT.

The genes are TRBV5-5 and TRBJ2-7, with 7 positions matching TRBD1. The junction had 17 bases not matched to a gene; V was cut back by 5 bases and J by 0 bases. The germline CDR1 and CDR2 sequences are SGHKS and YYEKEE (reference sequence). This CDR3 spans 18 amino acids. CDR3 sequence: CASSRDRLSTYISYEQYF. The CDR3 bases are TGTGCCAGCAGTCGGGACAGACTTTCTACTTACATCTCCTACGAGCAGTACTTC.

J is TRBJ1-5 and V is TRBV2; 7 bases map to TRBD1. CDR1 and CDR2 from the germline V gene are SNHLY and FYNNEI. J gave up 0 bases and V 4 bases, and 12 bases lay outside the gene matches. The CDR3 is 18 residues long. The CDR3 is CASSAPGGRRDSNQPQHF. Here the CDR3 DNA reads TGTGCCAGCAGTGCCCCAGGGGGTAGGCGTGATAGCAATCAGCCCCAGCATTTT.

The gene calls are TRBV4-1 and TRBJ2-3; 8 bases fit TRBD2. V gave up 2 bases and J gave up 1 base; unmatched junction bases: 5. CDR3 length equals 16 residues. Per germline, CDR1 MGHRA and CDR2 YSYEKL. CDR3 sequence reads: CASSQSIGGGTDTQYF. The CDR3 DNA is TGCGCCAGCAGCCAAAGTATCGGGGGGGGCACAGATACGCAGTATTTT.

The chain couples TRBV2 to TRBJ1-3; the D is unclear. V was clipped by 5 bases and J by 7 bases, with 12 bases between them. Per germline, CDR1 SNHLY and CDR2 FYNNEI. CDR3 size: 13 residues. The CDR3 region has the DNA TGTGCCAGCAGTCCAATGGGGAGGAACACCATATATTTT. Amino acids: CASSPMGRNTIYF.

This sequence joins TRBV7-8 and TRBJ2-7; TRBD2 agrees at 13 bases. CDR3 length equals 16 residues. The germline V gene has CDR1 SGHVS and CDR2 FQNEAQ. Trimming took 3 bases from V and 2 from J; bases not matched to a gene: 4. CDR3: CASSFSGTSGTYEQYF. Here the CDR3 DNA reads TGTGCCAGCAGCTTCTCCGGGACTAGCGGGACCTACGAGCAGTACTTC. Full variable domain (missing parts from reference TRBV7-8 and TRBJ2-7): GAGVSQSPRYKVAKRGQDVALRCDPISGHVSLFWYQQALGQGPEFLTYFQNEAQLDKSGLPSDRFFAERPEGSVSTLKIQRTQQEDSAVYLCASSFSGTSGTYEQYFGPGTRLTVT.

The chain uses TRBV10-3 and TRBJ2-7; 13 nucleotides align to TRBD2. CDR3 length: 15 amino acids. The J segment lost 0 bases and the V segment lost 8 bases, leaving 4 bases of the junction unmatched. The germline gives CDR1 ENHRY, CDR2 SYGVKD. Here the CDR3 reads CAIGGLAGASYEQYF. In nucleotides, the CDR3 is TGTGCCATCGGCGGACTAGCGGGGGCCTCCTACGAGCAGTACTTC.

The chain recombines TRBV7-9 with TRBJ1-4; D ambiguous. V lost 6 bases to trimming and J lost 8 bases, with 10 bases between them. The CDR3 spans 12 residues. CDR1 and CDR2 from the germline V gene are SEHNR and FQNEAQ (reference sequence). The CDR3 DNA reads TGTGCCAGCAGAACCGGGAGAGAAAAACTGTTTTTT. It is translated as CASRTGREKLFF.

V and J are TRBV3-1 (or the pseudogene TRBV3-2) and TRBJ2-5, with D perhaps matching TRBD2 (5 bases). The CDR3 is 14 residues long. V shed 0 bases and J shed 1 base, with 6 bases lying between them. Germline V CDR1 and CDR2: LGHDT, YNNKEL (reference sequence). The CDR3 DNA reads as TGTGCCAGCAGCCAAGAAGGACTCCAAGAGACCCAGTACTTC. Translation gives CASSQEGLQETQYF.

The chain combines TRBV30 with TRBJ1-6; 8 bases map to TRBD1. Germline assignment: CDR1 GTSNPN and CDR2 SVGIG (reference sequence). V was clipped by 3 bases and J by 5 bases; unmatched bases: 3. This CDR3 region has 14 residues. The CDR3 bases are TGTGCCTGGAGACAGGGGGTAGATAATTCACCCCTCCACTTT. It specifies CAWRQGVDNSPLHF.

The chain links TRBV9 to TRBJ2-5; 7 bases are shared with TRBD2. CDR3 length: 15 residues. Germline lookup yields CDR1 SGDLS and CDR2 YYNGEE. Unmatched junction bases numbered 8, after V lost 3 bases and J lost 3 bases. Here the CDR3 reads CASSAPGTTKETQYF. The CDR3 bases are TGTGCCAGCAGCGCTCCCGGGACTACGAAAGAGACCCAGTACTTC.

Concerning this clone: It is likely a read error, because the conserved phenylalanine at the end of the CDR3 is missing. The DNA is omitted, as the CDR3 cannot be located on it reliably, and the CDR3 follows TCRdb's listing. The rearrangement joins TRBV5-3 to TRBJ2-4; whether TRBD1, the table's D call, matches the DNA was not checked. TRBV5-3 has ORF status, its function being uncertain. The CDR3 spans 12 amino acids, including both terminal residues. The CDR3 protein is CARSVYRGLSRR.

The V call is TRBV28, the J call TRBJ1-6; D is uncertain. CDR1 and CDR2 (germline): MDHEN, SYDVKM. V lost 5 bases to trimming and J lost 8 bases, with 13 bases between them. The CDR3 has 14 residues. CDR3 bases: TGTGCCAGCAGTGGTCCAGGTGATTATTCACCCCTCCACTTT. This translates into CASSGPGDYSPLHF.

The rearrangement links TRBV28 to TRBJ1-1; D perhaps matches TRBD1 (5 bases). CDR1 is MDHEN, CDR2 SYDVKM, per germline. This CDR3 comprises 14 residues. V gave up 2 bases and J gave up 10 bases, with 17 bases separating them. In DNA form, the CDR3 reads TGTGCCAGCAGTTTAGGGGTTCCAGGCGGGGGAGCTTTCTTT. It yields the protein CASSLGVPGGGAFF.

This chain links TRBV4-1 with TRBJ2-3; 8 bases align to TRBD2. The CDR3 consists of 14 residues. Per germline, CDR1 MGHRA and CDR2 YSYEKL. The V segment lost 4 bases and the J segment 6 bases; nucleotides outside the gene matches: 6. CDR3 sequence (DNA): TGCGCCAGCAGCCTCGGACTAGCTGTTGATACGCAGTATTTT. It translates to CASSLGLAVDTQYF.

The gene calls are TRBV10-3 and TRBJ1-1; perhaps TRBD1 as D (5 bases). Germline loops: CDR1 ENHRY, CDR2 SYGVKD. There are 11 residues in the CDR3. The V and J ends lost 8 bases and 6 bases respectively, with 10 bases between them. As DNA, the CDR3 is TGTGCCATCGGCGGGGGGGCTGAAGCTTTCTTT. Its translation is CAIGGGAEAFF.

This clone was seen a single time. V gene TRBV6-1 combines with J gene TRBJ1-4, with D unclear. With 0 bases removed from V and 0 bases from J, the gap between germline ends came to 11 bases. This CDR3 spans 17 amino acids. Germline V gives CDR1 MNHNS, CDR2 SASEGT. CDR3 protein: CASSEAGQLSTNEKLFF. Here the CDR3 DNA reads TGTGCCAGCAGTGAAGCTGGGCAGCTCTCAACTAATGAAAAACTGTTTTTT.

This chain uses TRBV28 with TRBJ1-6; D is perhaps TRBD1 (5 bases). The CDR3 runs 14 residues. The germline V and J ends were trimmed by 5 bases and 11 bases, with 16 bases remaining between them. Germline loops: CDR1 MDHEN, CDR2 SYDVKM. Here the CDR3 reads CASSPRVGATPLHF. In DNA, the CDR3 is TGTGCCAGCAGTCCCCGAGTTGGGGCGACACCCCTCCACTTT.

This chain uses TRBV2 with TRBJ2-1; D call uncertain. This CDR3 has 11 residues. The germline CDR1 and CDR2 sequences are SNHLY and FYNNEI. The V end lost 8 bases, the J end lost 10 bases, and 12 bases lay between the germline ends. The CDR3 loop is CASCYDWEQFF. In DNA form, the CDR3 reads TGTGCCAGCTGTTACGACTGGGAGCAGTTCTTC. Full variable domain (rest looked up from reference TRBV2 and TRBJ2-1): EPEVTQTPSHQVTQMGQEVILRCVPISNHLYFYWYRQILGQKVEFLVSFYNNEISEKSEIFDDQFSVERPDGSNFTLKIRSTKLEDSAMYFCASCYDWEQFFGPGTRLTVL.

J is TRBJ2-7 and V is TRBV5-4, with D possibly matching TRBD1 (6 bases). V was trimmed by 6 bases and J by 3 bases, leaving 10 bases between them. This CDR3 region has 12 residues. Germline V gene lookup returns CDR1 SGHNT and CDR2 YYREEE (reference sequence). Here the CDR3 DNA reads TGTGCCAGCAACGAACAGGGCTACGAGCAGTACTTC. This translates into CASNEQGYEQYF.

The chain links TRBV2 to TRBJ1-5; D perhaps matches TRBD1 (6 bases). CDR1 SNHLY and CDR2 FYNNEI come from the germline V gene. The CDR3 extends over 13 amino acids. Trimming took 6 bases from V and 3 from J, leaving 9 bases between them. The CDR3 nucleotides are TGTGCCAGCAGAGGACAGCCCAATCAGCCCCAGCATTTT. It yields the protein CASRGQPNQPQHF.

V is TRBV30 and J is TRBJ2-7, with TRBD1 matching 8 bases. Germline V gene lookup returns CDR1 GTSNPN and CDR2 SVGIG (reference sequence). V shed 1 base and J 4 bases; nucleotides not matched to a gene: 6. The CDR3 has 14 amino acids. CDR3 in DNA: TGTGCCTGGAGTGCGCGGACAGGGAGATACGAGCAGTACTTC. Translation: CAWSARTGRYEQYF. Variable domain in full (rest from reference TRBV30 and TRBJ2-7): SQTIHQWPATLVQPVGSPLSLECTVEGTSNPNLYWYRQAAGRGLQLLFYSVGIGQISSEVPQNLSASRPQDRQFILSSKKLLLSDSGFYLCAWSARTGRYEQYFGPGTRLTVT.

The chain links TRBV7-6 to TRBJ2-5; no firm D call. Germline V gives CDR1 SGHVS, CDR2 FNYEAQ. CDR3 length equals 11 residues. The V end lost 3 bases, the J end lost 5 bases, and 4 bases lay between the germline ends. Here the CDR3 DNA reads TGTGCCAGCAGCTTTCAGGAGACCCAGTACTTC. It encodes CASSFQETQYF.

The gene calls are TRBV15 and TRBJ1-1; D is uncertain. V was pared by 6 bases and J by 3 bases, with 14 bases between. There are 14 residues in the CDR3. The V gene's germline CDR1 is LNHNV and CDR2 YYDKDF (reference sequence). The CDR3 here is CATSSVIRDTEAFF. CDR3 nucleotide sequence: TGTGCCACCAGTTCCGTGATTCGGGACACTGAAGCTTTCTTT.

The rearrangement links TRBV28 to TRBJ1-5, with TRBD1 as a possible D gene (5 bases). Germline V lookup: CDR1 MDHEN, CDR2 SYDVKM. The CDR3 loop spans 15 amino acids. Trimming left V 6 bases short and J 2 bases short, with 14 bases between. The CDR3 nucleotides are TGTGCCAGCAGCCTCCAGGGTTACCGCAATCAGCCCCAGCATTTT. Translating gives CASSLQGYRNQPQHF. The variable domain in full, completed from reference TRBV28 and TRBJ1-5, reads DVKVTQSSRYLVKRTGEKVFLECVQDMDHENMFWYRQDPGLGLRLIYFSYDVKMKEKGDIPEGYSVSREKKERFSLILESASTNQTSMYLCASSLQGYRNQPQHFGDGTRLSIL.

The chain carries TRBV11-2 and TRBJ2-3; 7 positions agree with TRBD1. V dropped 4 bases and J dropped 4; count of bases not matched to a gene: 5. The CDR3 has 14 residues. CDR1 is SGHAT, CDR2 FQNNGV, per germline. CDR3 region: CASSSTGSADTQYF. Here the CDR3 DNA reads TGTGCCAGCAGCTCGACAGGGTCGGCAGATACGCAGTATTTT.

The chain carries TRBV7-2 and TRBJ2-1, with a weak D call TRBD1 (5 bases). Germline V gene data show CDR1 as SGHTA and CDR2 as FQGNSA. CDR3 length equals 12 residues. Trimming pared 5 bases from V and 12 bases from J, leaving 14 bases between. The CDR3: CASSADRGWQFF. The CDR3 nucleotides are TGTGCCAGCAGCGCGGATAGGGGCTGGCAGTTCTTC.

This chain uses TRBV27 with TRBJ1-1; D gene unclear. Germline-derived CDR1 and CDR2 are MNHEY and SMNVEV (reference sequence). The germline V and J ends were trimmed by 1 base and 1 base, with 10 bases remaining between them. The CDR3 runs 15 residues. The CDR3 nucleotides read TGTGCCAGCAGTTTATGGTCGGGTGGGAACACTGAAGCTTTCTTT. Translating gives CASSLWSGGNTEAFF.